This TCR beta chain was identified during a study of shared clonotypes between healthy human individuals. Germline-derived CDR1 and CDR2 are MNHNS and SASEGT. Trimming removed 2 bases from V and 7 bases from J, with 6 bases in between. The CDR3 has 11 residues. The data were produced by immunoSEQ multiplex PCR, yet TCRdb's version contains in-frame clones alone and is incomplete. Of over 2 million clones in the sample, 92% were seen once. V and J are TRBV6-1 and TRBJ2-7; no reliable D call. This TCR derives from a man younger than 35 in good health. Some clones in this sample may be carry-over from other donors' samples. Sequenced: naive CD4+ T cells from PBMCs. Noted subset: CD45RA+ positively selected. As DNA, the CDR3 is TGTGCCAGCAGTGAATGGGAAGAGCAGTACTTC. Encoded protein: CASSEWEEQYF.